This T cell receptor (beta chain) is from a study of human T cells and chemical hapten exposure. Across the study: TCR yields per sample varied, mainly owing to small pooled library volume differences.

Germline values: CDR1 DFQATT, CDR2 SNEGSKA (reference sequence). The V segment lost 6 bases and the J segment 8 bases; nucleotides outside the gene matches: 4. This CDR3 comprises 12 residues. Each cDNA molecule in the library carried unique molecular identifiers. Using its own MiXCR run on the RACE reads, TCRdb lists one record per CDR3 protein. This table holds roughly 360,000 distinct CDR3 sequences, about 4.4% found once. This sample's time point: patch test 1, 2 weeks after DPC sensitization. Treatment defined: therapeutic diphenylcyclopropenone sensitization with weekly scalp DPC. In this sample, this clonotype turned up a few times. Its antigen is unidentified. General study points: Against controls, expanded TCRs gave rise to significantly more large CDR3 similarity clusters.

The sample consisted of whole blood, taken in connection with sensitization to the hapten diphenylcyclopropenone (DPC). The clonotype was recovered from a woman between 45 and 60 years old with alopecia areata. Some clones in this sample may be carry-over from other donors' samples. The V gene is TRBV20-1, the J gene TRBJ2-1; 10 bases match TRBD1. The CDR3 nucleotides are TGCAGTGCAGGACAGGGGGGCGATGAGCAGTTCTTC. This encodes CSAGQGGDEQFF.